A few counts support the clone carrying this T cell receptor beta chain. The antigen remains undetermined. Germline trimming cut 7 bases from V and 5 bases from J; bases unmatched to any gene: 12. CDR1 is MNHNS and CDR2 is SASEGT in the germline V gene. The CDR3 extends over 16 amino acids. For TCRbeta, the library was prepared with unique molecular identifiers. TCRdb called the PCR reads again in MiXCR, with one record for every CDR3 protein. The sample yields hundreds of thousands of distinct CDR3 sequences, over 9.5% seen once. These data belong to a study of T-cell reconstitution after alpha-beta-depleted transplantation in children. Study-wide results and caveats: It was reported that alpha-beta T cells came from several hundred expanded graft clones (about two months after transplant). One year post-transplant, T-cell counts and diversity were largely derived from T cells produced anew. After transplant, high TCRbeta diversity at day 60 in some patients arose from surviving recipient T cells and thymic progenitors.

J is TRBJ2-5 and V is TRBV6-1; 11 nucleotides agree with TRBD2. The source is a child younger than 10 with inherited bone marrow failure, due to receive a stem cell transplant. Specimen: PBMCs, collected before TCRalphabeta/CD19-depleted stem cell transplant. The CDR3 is CASNGASGRIVETQYF. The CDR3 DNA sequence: TGTGCCAGCAACGGGGCTAGCGGGAGGATAGTGGAGACCCAGTACTTC.